These T cell receptor beta chains were read from a single sample in a study of T-cell memory formation after mild COVID-19. TCRdb reprocessed the 5' RACE reads with MiXCR, giving one entry per CDR3 protein. The sample has around 90,000 distinct CDR3 sequences, 13% seen once. Source material: PBMCs or a T cell subset sorted from them (not recorded which). The receptors originated from an adult woman who had mild COVID-19 (a few samples of this study predate the infection). Cell type and time point are not known. CDR3s leave out the opening cysteine and the closing phenylalanine or tryptophan.

v_call	j_call	cdr3_aa
TRBV4-1	TRBJ1-2	ASSQVRGGDDGYT
TRBV6-5	TRBJ1-1	ASSLQGATEAF
TRBV3-1	TRBJ2-1	ASSPGDRQSSEQF
TRBV7-8	TRBJ2-6	ASSSPRTGRGANVLT
TRBV3-1	TRBJ2-1	ASRPSSYNEQF
TRBV29-1	TRBJ1-2	SVESPRFGYT
TRBV7-3	TRBJ2-7	ASSRNRGAYEQY
TRBV24-1	TRBJ2-2	ATSGDRDGELF
TRBV7-6	TRBJ2-1	ASSLSGARTSLSDEQF
TRBV29-1	TRBJ2-7	SVRTGSHEQY
TRBV7-9	TRBJ2-3	ASSFGTSGRIGTDTQY
TRBV7-8	TRBJ2-2	ASSLVAGGSAGELF
TRBV7-2	TRBJ2-7	ASSSGLEYEQY
TRBV5-1	TRBJ1-1	ASSLYEVGAEAF
TRBV11-2	TRBJ2-1	ASSHPSGRYNEQF
TRBV7-9	TRBJ1-2	ASSPGPDRNDNRSYT
TRBV20-1	TRBJ1-1	SAWDRGNTEAF
TRBV6-2/TRBV6-3	TRBJ1-1	ASSYSRSTEAF
TRBV28	TRBJ2-7	ASSLIGIYEQY
TRBV25-1	TRBJ2-5	ASTPNKGRGETQY
TRBV11-1	TRBJ2-1	ASSLAGPVNNEQF
TRBV6-5	TRBJ2-7	ASSYASGVSYEQY
TRBV29-1	TRBJ2-1	SVEDPRVAGGPYNEQF
TRBV7-3	TRBJ2-5	ASSLIGSSKETQY
TRBV13	TRBJ2-3	ASNDRGDTQY
TRBV7-9	TRBJ1-4	ASSPGPGQIATNEKLF
TRBV7-9	TRBJ2-7	ASSSPLAAPYEQY
TRBV5-1	TRBJ1-1	ASTTGNTEAF
TRBV3-1	TRBJ2-5	ASSQGVHSPGEREETQY
TRBV7-6	TRBJ1-1	ASSAVANTEAF
TRBV5-5	TRBJ2-7	ASSSGTGIDEQY
TRBV4-1	TRBJ2-7	ASSRMESAIREQY
TRBV9	TRBJ2-1	ASSIAGGRRNEQF
TRBV7-2	TRBJ2-1	ASRDRFEQF
TRBV6-1	TRBJ2-1	ASSEVGTGLYNEQF
TRBV19	TRBJ2-7	ASSIATSGGNEQY
TRBV4-2	TRBJ2-2	ASSHEGDGELF
TRBV6-5	TRBJ2-2	ASSEDRGLTGELF
TRBV20-1	TRBJ1-5	SAFFTGTDHSNQPQH
TRBV7-9	TRBJ2-7	ASSWTAPLPNEQY